One sample yielded the 24 T cell receptor beta chains listed below, sequenced in a study of control samples from healthy donors and cancer patients. Only in-frame clones appear in the TCRdb table, and some are missing; sequencing was by immunoSEQ multiplex PCR. The data hold about 69,000 clones, with around 90% observed a single time. The sample consisted of PBMCs. Receptor source: a man between 60 and 75 years old with colorectal cancer.

V and J are TRBV30 and TRBJ1-1; D is unresolved. From germline, CDR1 is GTSNPN and CDR2 SVGIG (reference sequence). Trimming took off 0 bases at V and 1 base at J, with 9 bases between the two ends. CDR3 length equals 14 residues. CDR3 in amino acids: CAWSVGTANTEAFF. CDR3 sequence (DNA): TGTGCCTGGAGTGTAGGAACAGCGAACACTGAAGCTTTCTTT.

The chain employs TRBV4-3 and TRBJ2-5; D tentatively fits TRBD1 or TRBD2 (6 bases each). Trimming took off 0 bases at V and 5 bases at J, with 16 bases between the two ends. Germline V CDR1 and CDR2: LGHNA, YSLEER. This CDR3 spans 16 amino acids. CDR3: CASSQDERGPRETQYF. CDR3 nucleotides: TGCGCCAGCAGCCAAGATGAACGGGGGCCCCGGGAGACCCAGTACTTC.

This chain joins TRBV9 and TRBJ1-1; D is undetermined. V was trimmed by 0 bases and J by 2 bases, leaving 5 bases between them. The CDR3 extends over 13 amino acids. The germline V gene encodes CDR1 SGDLS and CDR2 YYNGEE. The CDR3 spells CASSVALNTEAFF. The CDR3 DNA sequence: TGTGCCAGCAGCGTAGCCCTTAACACTGAAGCTTTCTTT.

The V and J genes are TRBV13 and TRBJ1-5, with a possible D match to TRBD1 (5 bases). V lost 1 base to trimming and J lost 7 bases, with 5 bases between them. The CDR3 covers 12 residues. Germline lookup yields CDR1 PRHDT and CDR2 FYEKMQ (reference sequence). The CDR3 region is CASSLEGQPQHF. The CDR3 DNA is TGTGCCAGCAGCTTAGAGGGGCAGCCCCAGCATTTT.

The chain couples TRBV12-3 or TRBV12-4 to TRBJ1-6; D remains unclear. CDR3 size: 12 residues. V was cut by 7 bases and J by 9 bases, with 10 bases left in between. The CDR3 loop reads CASTPGRSPLHF. For the CDR3, the DNA is TGTGCCAGCACCCCCGGGCGTTCACCCCTCCACTTT.

The rearrangement joins TRBV6-6 to TRBJ2-3, with 7 bases identical to TRBD1. This CDR3 is built from 16 residues. The germline gives CDR1 MNHNY, CDR2 SVGAGI (reference sequence). After removal of 5 bases from V and 3 bases from J, the junction contained 11 bases not matched to a gene. The CDR3 nucleotides are TGTGCCAGCAGTGCGACAGGGTTCGGAAAAACAGATACGCAGTATTTT. As protein: CASSATGFGKTDTQYF.

This chain uses TRBV5-1 with TRBJ2-7, with TRBD1 matching over 9 bases. V was clipped by 4 bases and J by 5 bases; unmatched bases: 7. This CDR3 is built from 14 residues. Germline V CDR1 and CDR2: SGHRS, YFSETQ. The CDR3 coding sequence is TGCGCCAGCAGCGTGGGACAGGGTACCCACGAGCAGTACTTC. Encoded protein: CASSVGQGTHEQYF.

The chain has TRBV28 and TRBJ1-2, with D unresolved. Germline CDR1 is MDHEN and CDR2 is SYDVKM. This CDR3 is 13 amino acids long. Deletions cut 8 bases from V and 4 bases from J, with 14 bases between. CDR3 in DNA: TGTGCCAGCGCTCTTGACCGGCTCTATGGCTACACCTTC. It codes for CASALDRLYGYTF.

The V call is TRBV18, the J call TRBJ2-7; no reliable D call. Germline V gives CDR1 KGHSH, CDR2 LQKENI. This CDR3 is 12 amino acids long. Trimming stripped 6 bases from V and 6 bases from J, with 12 bases between. CDR3 nucleotide sequence: TGTGCCAGCTCTCTCAACCCGGGCGAGCAGTACTTC. Translation: CASSLNPGEQYF.

This clone was seen only once. The chain carries TRBV28 and TRBJ2-3; TRBD1 matches 7 bases. CDR1 and CDR2 (germline): MDHEN, SYDVKM. The junction had 11 bases not matched to a gene; V was cut back by 11 bases and J by 0 bases. CDR3 length: 15 residues. The CDR3 protein is CARQAGTASTDTQYF. The DNA for the CDR3 is TGTGCCCGCCAAGCCGGGACAGCTAGCACAGATACGCAGTATTTT.

The chain joins TRBV18 to TRBJ2-7; TRBD1 matches at 7 bases. V was pared by 4 bases and J by 2 bases, with 5 bases of the junction left unmatched. The germline CDR1 and CDR2 sequences are KGHSH and LQKENI. This CDR3 contains 14 residues. This CDR3 reads CASSLGTEPYEQYF. CDR3 bases: TGTGCCAGCTCACTTGGGACAGAGCCCTACGAGCAGTACTTC.

J is TRBJ2-7 and V is TRBV28; D perhaps matches TRBD1 (7 bases). V was shortened by 5 bases and J by 4 bases, with 18 bases between the two germline ends. The CDR3 covers 15 residues. Germline CDR1 is MDHEN and CDR2 is SYDVKM. As DNA, the CDR3 is TGTGCCAGCAGTCGCCCCAACAGGGGAGGTTACGAGCAGTACTTC. Translating gives CASSRPNRGGYEQYF.

In DNA form, the CDR3 reads TGTGCCAGCAGCTTAGTTGAGACAGGGAGCTACGAGCAGTACTTC. Translation: CASSLVETGSYEQYF. This chain links TRBV7-2 with TRBJ2-7; 7 bases line up with TRBD1. V was pared by 1 base and J by 3 bases, with 6 bases of the junction left unmatched. Germline CDR1 and CDR2: SGHTA and FQGNSA. CDR3 length: 15 amino acids.

The chain recombines TRBV6-5 with TRBJ1-6, with 8 bases identical to TRBD1. The J segment lost 6 bases and the V segment lost 6 bases, leaving 4 bases of the junction unmatched. Looked up from germline, CDR1 is MNHEY and CDR2 is SVGAGI. The CDR3 contains 14 residues. The CDR3 bases are TGTGCCAGCAGGAGGGACAGGCTTAATTCACCCCTCCACTTT. This sequence encodes CASRRDRLNSPLHF.

V and J are TRBV5-6 and TRBJ2-1; D perhaps matches TRBD1 (6 bases). This CDR3 has 14 amino acids. Germline lookup yields CDR1 SGHDT and CDR2 YYEEEE. Trimming shortened V by 2 bases and J by 2 bases, and 8 bases separated the two germline ends. The CDR3 region has the DNA TGTGCCAGCAGCTTACAGGGTCCCTACAATGAGCAGTTCTTC. This gives the protein CASSLQGPYNEQFF.

The V and J genes are TRBV6-4 and TRBJ2-3; TRBD2 agrees at 12 bases. The V segment lost 2 bases and the J segment 7 bases; nucleotides outside the gene matches: 13. This CDR3 spans 18 amino acids. Per the germline V gene, CDR1 is MRHNA and CDR2 is SNTAGT. The CDR3 region has the DNA TGTGCCAGCAGTGACATCAGCCGAAGACTAGCGGGGGATAATACGCAGTATTTT. Amino acids: CASSDISRRLAGDNTQYF.

The V and J genes are TRBV30 and TRBJ2-3; 8 nucleotides line up with TRBD1. CDR1 and CDR2 from the germline V gene are GTSNPN and SVGIG (reference sequence). V trimming: 5 bases; J trimming: 5 bases; junction bases outside the gene matches: 9. The CDR3 loop spans 14 amino acids. The CDR3 nucleotides read TGTGCCTGGGGGACGGTCAGGGGGCTAGATACGCAGTATTTT. It is translated as CAWGTVRGLDTQYF.

The gene calls are TRBV11-2 and TRBJ2-1; the match to TRBD2 covers 10 bases. The CDR3 consists of 15 residues. In germline, CDR1 is SGHAT, CDR2 FQNNGV. Trimming cost V 5 bases and J 5 bases; bases outside gene matches: 6. The CDR3 sequence: CASSASGGGHNEQFF. The CDR3 bases are TGTGCCAGCAGCGCAAGCGGGGGGGGGCACAATGAGCAGTTCTTC.

The chain links TRBV27 to TRBJ1-2; D not certain. Looked up from germline, CDR1 is MNHEY and CDR2 is SMNVEV (reference sequence). Between the trimmed V and J ends, which lost 2 bases and 1 base, there was a span of 5 bases. CDR3 size: 13 residues. CDR3 DNA sequence: TGTGCCAGCAGTTTAGGGATTAACTATGGCTACACCTTC. It is translated as CASSLGINYGYTF.

This chain joins TRBV6-6 and TRBJ2-7, with D possibly TRBD1 on 6 matching bases. This CDR3 has 13 residues. Trimming took off 6 bases at V and 3 bases at J, with 12 bases between the two ends. CDR1 and CDR2 (germline): MNHNY, SVGAGI (reference sequence). CDR3 coding DNA: TGTGCCAGCAGGAAGCGACAGGACTACGAGCAGTACTTC. Residues: CASRKRQDYEQYF.

The chain is built from TRBV7-8 and TRBJ2-3; D remains ambiguous. Germline values: CDR1 SGHVS, CDR2 FQNEAQ. The CDR3 is 13 residues long. Deletions cut 5 bases from V and 4 bases from J, with 10 bases between. CDR3 amino acids: CASSLRISDTQYF. In nucleotides, the CDR3 is TGTGCCAGCAGCCTCCGAATCTCAGATACGCAGTATTTT.

The chain has TRBV2 and TRBJ1-6, with TRBD1 identical over 7 bases. V shed 4 bases, J shed 7 bases, and the junction held 10 bases outside the gene matches. The length of the CDR3 is 16 residues. Germline V gene lookup returns CDR1 SNHLY and CDR2 FYNNEI. DNA of the CDR3: TGTGCCAGCAGTGGGACCCCGGGGACAGAGAATTCACCCCTCCACTTT. Its translation: CASSGTPGTENSPLHF.

The chain combines TRBV6-5 with TRBJ1-2; the match to TRBD1 covers 7 bases. Germline values: CDR1 MNHEY, CDR2 SVGAGI. The ends lost 6 bases at V and 0 bases at J; junction bases unmatched: 4. This CDR3 contains 14 residues. CDR3 sequence: CASSRTGANYGYTF. In nucleotides, the CDR3 is TGTGCCAGCAGCCGGACAGGAGCTAACTATGGCTACACCTTC.

This chain uses TRBV9 with TRBJ1-2; D gene unclear. The length of the CDR3 is 13 residues. The germline V gene encodes CDR1 SGDLS and CDR2 YYNGEE. The V and J ends lost 4 bases and 6 bases respectively, with 13 bases between them. The CDR3 reads CASSPQGTDGYTF. CDR3 DNA: TGTGCCAGCAGCCCCCAAGGCACAGATGGCTACACCTTC.